The entry below describes one T cell receptor beta chain. CDR3 length: 14 amino acids. The V gene's germline CDR1 is MNHNS and CDR2 SASEGT. V lost 6 bases and J lost 4, with 15 bases in between. Methods used by the authors: The authors estimated nucleated cell counts from reference gene primer amplification. Clones were read by immunoSEQ multiplex PCR, and TCRdb kept only the in-frame ones, dropping some. Clone size and the V and J calls come from that table; the DNA yielded D and trimming. The table records 240,000 or so clones, about 85% of them present only once. This entry comes from a study of blood T cell repertoires in COVID-19. Looking at the study overall: COVID-19 samples, acute and convalescent, were from the United States, Italy and Spain. Sample material is recorded as cDNA or gDNA derived from T cells, B-cell-depleted T cells, or PBMCs.

V and J are TRBV6-1 and TRBJ1-2, with D possibly being TRBD1 (6 bases). Sequences were obtained from peripheral blood. This TCR derives from a man in his sixties who had recovered from COVID-19. The CDR3 is CASRLQTGLYGYTF. The CDR3 DNA follows: TGTGCCAGCAGGCTCCAGACAGGACTCTATGGCTACACCTTC.